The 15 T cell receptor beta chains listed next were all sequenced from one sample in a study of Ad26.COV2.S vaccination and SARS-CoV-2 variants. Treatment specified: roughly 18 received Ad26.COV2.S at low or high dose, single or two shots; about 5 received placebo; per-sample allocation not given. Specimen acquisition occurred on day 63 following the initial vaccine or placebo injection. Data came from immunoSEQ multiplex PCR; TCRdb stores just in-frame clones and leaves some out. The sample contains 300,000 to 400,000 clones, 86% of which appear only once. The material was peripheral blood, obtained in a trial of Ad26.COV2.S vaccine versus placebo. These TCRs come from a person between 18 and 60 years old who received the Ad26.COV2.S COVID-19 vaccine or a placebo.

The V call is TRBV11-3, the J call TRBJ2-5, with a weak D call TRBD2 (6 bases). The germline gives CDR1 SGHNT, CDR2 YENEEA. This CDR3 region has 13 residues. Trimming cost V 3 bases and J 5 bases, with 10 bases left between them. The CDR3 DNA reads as TGTGCCAGCAGCTTTAGAGCGGGCGAGACCCAGTACTTC. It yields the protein CASSFRAGETQYF.

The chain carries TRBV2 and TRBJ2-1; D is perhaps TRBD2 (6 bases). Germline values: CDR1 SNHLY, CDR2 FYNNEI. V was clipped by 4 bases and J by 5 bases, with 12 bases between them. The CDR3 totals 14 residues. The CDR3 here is CASSAGGLNNEQFF. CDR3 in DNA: TGTGCCAGCAGTGCAGGTGGACTAAACAATGAGCAGTTCTTC.

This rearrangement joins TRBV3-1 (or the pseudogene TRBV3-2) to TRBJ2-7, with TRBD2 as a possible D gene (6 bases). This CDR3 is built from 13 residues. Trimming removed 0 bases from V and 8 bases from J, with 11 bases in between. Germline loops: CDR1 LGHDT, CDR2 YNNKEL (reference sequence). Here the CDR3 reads CASSQDWAGQQYF. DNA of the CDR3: TGTGCCAGCAGCCAAGATTGGGCGGGGCAGCAGTACTTC.

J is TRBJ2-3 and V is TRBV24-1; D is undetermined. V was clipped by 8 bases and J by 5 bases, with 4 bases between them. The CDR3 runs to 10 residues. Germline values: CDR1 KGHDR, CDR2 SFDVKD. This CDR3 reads CATKIDTQYF. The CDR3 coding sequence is TGTGCCACCAAGATAGATACGCAGTATTTT.

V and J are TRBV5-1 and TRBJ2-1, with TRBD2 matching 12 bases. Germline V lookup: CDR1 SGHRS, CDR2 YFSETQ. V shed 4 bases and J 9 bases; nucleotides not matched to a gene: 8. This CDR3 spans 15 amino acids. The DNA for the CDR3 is TGCGCCAGCAGCCAAGCTAGCGGGGGGGCCTCTGAGCAGTTCTTC. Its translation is CASSQASGGASEQFF.

This CDR3 reads CASSPQGDRGYNEQFF. Written as DNA, the CDR3 is TGTGCCAGCTCACCACAGGGGGACAGGGGCTACAATGAGCAGTTCTTC. V and J are TRBV18 and TRBJ2-1; 10 bases match TRBD1. Per germline, CDR1 KGHSH and CDR2 LQKENI. CDR3 length equals 16 residues. V lost 1 base to trimming and J lost 3 bases; unmatched junction nucleotides: 3. Variable domain in full (rest from reference TRBV18 and TRBJ2-1): NAGVMQNPRHLVRRRGQEARLRCSPMKGHSHVYWYRQLPEEGLKFMVYLQKENIIDESGMPKERFSAEFPKEGPSILRIQQVVRGDSAAYFCASSPQGDRGYNEQFFGPGTRLTVL.

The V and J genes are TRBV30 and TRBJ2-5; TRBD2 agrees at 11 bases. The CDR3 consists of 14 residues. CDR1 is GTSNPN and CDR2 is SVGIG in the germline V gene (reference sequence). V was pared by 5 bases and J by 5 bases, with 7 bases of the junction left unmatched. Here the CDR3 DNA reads TGTGCCTGGGGTAAACTAGCGGGGGATGAGACCCAGTACTTC. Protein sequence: CAWGKLAGDETQYF.

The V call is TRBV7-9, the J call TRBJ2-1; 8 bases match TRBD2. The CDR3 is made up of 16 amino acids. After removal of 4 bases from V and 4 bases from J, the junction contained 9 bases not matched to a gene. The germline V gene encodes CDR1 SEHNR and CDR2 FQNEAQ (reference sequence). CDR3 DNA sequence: TGTGCCAGCAGCTCGCCCGGGGGCGGGGGGTACAATGAGCAGTTCTTC. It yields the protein CASSSPGGGGYNEQFF.

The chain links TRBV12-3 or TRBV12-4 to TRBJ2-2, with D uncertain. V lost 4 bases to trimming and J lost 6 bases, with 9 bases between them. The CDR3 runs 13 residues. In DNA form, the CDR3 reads TGTGCCAGCAGTTCTAGGGTGGCCGGGGAGCTGTTTTTT. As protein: CASSSRVAGELFF.

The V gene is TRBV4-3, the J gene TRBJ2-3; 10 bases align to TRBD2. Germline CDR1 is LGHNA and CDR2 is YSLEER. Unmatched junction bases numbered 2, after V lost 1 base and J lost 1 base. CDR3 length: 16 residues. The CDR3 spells CASSQGGLAGTDTQYF. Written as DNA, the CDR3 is TGCGCCAGCAGCCAAGGTGGACTAGCGGGCACAGATACGCAGTATTTT.

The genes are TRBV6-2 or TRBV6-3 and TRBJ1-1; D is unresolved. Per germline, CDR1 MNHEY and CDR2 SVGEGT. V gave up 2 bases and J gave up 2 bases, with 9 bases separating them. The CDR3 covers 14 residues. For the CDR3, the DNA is TGTGCCAGCAGTTACGGTGGCCTAAACACTGAAGCTTTCTTT. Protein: CASSYGGLNTEAFF.

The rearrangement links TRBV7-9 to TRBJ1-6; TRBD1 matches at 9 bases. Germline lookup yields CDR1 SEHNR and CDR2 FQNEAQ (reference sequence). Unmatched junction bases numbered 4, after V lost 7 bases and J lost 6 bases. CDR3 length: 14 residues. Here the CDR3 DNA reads TGTGCCAGCACCCGGACAGGGGTTAATTCACCCCTCCACTTT. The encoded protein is CASTRTGVNSPLHF.

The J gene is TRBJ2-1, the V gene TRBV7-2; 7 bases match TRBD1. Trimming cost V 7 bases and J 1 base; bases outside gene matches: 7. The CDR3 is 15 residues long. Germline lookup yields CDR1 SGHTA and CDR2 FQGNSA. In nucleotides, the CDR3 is TGTGCCAGCACCTCTTACAGGGGATCCTACAATGAGCAGTTCTTC. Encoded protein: CASTSYRGSYNEQFF. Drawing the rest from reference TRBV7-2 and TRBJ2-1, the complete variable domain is GAGVSQSPSNKVTEKGKDVELRCDPISGHTALYWYRQSLGQGLEFLIYFQGNSAPDKSGLPSDRFSAERTGGSVSTLTIQRTQQEDSAVYLCASTSYRGSYNEQFFGPGTRLTVL.

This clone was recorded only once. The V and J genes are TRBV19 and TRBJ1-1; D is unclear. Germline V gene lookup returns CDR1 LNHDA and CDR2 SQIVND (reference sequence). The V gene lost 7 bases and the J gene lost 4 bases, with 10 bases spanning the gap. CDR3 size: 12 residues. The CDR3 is CASMGTATEAFF. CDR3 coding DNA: TGTGCCAGTATGGGAACTGCCACTGAAGCTTTCTTT.

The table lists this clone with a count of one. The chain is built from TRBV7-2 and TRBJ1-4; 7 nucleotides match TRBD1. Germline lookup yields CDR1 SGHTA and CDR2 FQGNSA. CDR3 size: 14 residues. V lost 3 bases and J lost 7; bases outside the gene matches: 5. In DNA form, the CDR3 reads TGTGCCAGCAGCTTTCGACAGGGCGCTGAAAAACTGTTTTTT. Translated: CASSFRQGAEKLFF.